The sequence of this T cell receptor (beta chain) was determined in a study of blood T cell repertoires in COVID-19. Trimming left V 3 bases short and J 0 bases short, with 6 bases between. The CDR3 spans 15 residues. The germline gives CDR1 SGHAT, CDR2 FQNNGV. Original methodology: Estimation of nucleated cell counts was performed using reference gene primer amplification. Produced via immunoSEQ multiplex PCR; TCRdb's table is partial and in-frame only. The V and J calls and clone size were taken over from that table, and D and trimming were inferred from the DNA. The table has around 47,000 clones, about four fifths seen once.

The TCR comes from a woman older than 75 with COVID-19, enrolled during active disease. The specimen sequenced was peripheral blood. This chain uses TRBV11-2 with TRBJ2-6; D may be TRBD1 (5 bases). In DNA form, the CDR3 reads TGTGCCAGCAGCTTTACAGGCTCTGGGGCCAACGTCCTGACTTTC. Translated, it gives CASSFTGSGANVLTF.